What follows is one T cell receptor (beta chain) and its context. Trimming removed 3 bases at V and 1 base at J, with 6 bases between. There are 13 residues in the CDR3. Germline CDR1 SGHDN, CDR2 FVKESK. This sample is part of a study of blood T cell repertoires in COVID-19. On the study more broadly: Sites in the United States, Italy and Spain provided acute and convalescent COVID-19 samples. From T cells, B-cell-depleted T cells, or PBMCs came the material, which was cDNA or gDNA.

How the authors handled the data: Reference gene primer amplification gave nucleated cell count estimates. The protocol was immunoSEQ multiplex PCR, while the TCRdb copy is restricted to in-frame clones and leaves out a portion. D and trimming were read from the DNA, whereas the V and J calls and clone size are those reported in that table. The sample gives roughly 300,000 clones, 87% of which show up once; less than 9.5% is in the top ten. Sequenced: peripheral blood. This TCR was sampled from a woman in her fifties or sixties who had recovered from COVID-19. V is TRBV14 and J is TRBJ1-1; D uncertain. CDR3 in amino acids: CASSQAGNTEAFF. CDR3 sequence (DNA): TGTGCCAGCAGCCAGGCGGGGAACACTGAAGCTTTCTTT.